This T cell receptor beta chain came from a study of human T cells and chemical hapten exposure. Notes on the study in general: TCRs at a frequency above 1 in 1000 stayed unchanged with DPC sensitization.

Unique molecular identifiers were attached to individual cDNA molecules within the library. In the study's own analysis: Individual samples carried between about 23,224 and 750,000 TCRs, with roughly 96,000 as the median. TCRdb re-analysed the RACE reads in MiXCR, keeping a single row per CDR3 protein. TCRdb, rather than the study authors, made the V and J calls. Here the sample spans fewer than 85,000 distinct CDR3 sequences, over 8.5% being singletons. With regard to this clonotype: What it binds is unknown.

The time point here: healthy volunteer bleed at 6 weeks. Total RNA was isolated from unfractionated whole blood. Germline V gene sequence: CDR1 LNHNV, CDR2 YYDKDF (reference sequence). CDR3 length: 17 amino acids. Trimming took 4 bases from V and 3 from J; bases not matched to a gene: 11. Input material: whole blood. This TCR derives from a male donor in good health. Some clones in this sample may be carry-over from other donors' samples. V is TRBV15 and J is TRBJ2-2, with 7 bases aligning to TRBD2. The DNA of the CDR3 is TGTGCCACCAGCAACCGCAAGCTAGCGGAGCACACCGGGGAGCTGTTTTTT. Its protein product is CATSNRKLAEHTGELFF. The entire variable domain, with the rest obtained from reference TRBV15 and TRBJ2-2, is as follows: DAMVIQNPRYQVTQFGKPVTLSCSQTLNHNVMYWYQQKSSQAPKLLFHYYDKDFNNEADTPDNFQSRRPNTSFCFLDIRSPGLGDTAMYLCATSNRKLAEHTGELFFGEGSRLTVL.